This T cell receptor (beta chain) was profiled in a study of blood T cells in healthy people across ages. Total RNA, at least 5.5 micrograms per sample, came from PBMCs. Findings and limits, study-wide: It was not known whether donors were CMV positive (a possible confounder of expanded clonotype changes). Estimates drawn from one million T cells were deemed to understate diversity.

The CDR3 is made up of 17 amino acids. In germline, CDR1 is SGHNT, CDR2 YYREEE (reference sequence). V was clipped by 4 bases and J by 6 bases, with 25 bases between them. At least ten counts were recorded for this clonotype. Antigen unknown. Next came a second PCR, run for about 6 to 12 cycles, which used a sample-barcoded 5' primer along with a J-beta primer mix. Unique molecular identifiers of 12 random nucleotides labeled each cDNA. TCRdb recomputed calls from the 5' RACE reads with MiXCR, one row per CDR3 protein. This sample has approximately 700,000 distinct CDR3 sequences, with about 32% found just once.

The receptor was isolated from a woman of 80 years or more in good health. The chain is built from TRBV5-4 and TRBJ2-5; D possibly corresponds to TRBD2 (7 bases). What was sequenced was blood. Written as DNA, the CDR3 is TGTGCCAGCAGCCCCGCCAAGGGGGGGCGCATATTAAAGACCCAGTACTTC. Translated, it gives CASSPAKGGRILKTQYF. Full variable domain (outside the CDR3, taken from reference TRBV5-4 and TRBJ2-5): ETGVTQSPTHLIKTRGQQVTLRCSSQSGHNTVSWYQQALGQGPQFIFQYYREEENGRGNFPPRFSGLQFPNYSSELNVNALELDDSALYLCASSPAKGGRILKTQYFGPGTRLLVL.